These T cell receptor beta chains were read from a single sample in a study of shared clonotypes between healthy human individuals. Assay: immunoSEQ multiplex PCR; the TCRdb copy retains only in-frame clones and omits some. The data contain over a million clones, about four fifths of them seen just once; the ten biggest clones take up about 0.52%. The source material was memory CD4+ T cells from PBMCs. Receptor source: a man in his late teens or twenties in good health. Some clones in this sample may be carry-over from other donors' samples. CDR3s include the opening cysteine and the closing phenylalanine or tryptophan. A D gene is named only where the DNA matches it firmly. The size field is filled for only some rows; it gives once, few, many or a size class.

D gene: TRBD2
clone size: .
J gene: TRBJ2-7
V gene: TRBV5-4
CDR3 length: 14
CDR3 DNA: TGTGCCAGCAGCCTTACTAGCGCCTCCTACGAGCAGTACTTC
CDR3 protein: CASSLTSASYEQYF

D gene: .
clone size: .
J gene: TRBJ2-1
V gene: TRBV5-6
CDR3 length: 14
CDR3 DNA: TGTGCCAGCAGGGGGCTAGCGTGGGCTAATGAGCAGTTCTTC
CDR3 protein: CASRGLAWANEQFF

D gene: TRBD2
clone size: .
J gene: TRBJ2-1
V gene: TRBV10-3
CDR3 length: 14
CDR3 DNA: TGTGCCACAGGGGGACTAGCGGGAGGAAATGAGCAGTTCTTC
CDR3 protein: CATGGLAGGNEQFF

D gene: .
clone size: .
J gene: TRBJ2-7
V gene: TRBV5-1
CDR3 length: 14
CDR3 DNA: TGCGCCAGCAGTTTTGGACAGCGATCTCCCGAGCAGTACTTC
CDR3 protein: CASSFGQRSPEQYF

D gene: TRBD1
clone size: .
J gene: TRBJ1-2
V gene: TRBV7-2
CDR3 length: 16
CDR3 DNA: TGTGCCAGCAGCGGAGATTCGGGACAGTCCAACTATGGCTACACCTTC
CDR3 protein: CASSGDSGQSNYGYTF

D gene: TRBD2
clone size: .
J gene: TRBJ2-1
V gene: TRBV25-1
CDR3 length: 13
CDR3 DNA: TGTGCCAGCACCCCGGGGGGAGGCAATGAGCAGTTCTTC
CDR3 protein: CASTPGGGNEQFF

D gene: .
clone size: .
J gene: TRBJ1-1
V gene: TRBV5-1
CDR3 length: 13
CDR3 DNA: TGCGCCAGCAGCTACAGCCCCTACACTGAAGCTTTCTTT
CDR3 protein: CASSYSPYTEAFF

D gene: .
clone size: many
J gene: TRBJ1-1
V gene: TRBV20-1
CDR3 length: 11
CDR3 DNA: TGCAGTGCTATTCTACAGGTACAAGCTTTCTTT
CDR3 protein: CSAILQVQAFF

D gene: .
clone size: .
J gene: TRBJ2-7
V gene: TRBV10-3
CDR3 length: 12
CDR3 DNA: TGTGCCATCAGCCCCGGGCCCTCCGAGCAGTACTTC
CDR3 protein: CAISPGPSEQYF

D gene: .
clone size: .
J gene: TRBJ2-5
V gene: TRBV6-1
CDR3 length: 13
CDR3 DNA: TGTGCCAGCAGGGAGAACCAGCGGGAGACCCAGTACTTC
CDR3 protein: CASRENQRETQYF

D gene: .
clone size: .
J gene: TRBJ1-2
V gene: TRBV9
CDR3 length: 14
CDR3 DNA: TGTGCCAGCAGCGCCCTTAGGGGTTCCGTTGGCTACACCTTC
CDR3 protein: CASSALRGSVGYTF

D gene: TRBD1
clone size: once
J gene: TRBJ2-6
V gene: TRBV28
CDR3 length: 16
CDR3 DNA: TGTGCCAGCAGTTTGGACAGGGGGCACGGGGCCAACGTCCTGACTTTC
CDR3 protein: CASSLDRGHGANVLTF

D gene: .
clone size: .
J gene: TRBJ2-1
V gene: TRBV7-8
CDR3 length: 16
CDR3 DNA: TGTGCCAGCAGCTTTCTTGGGGGACCGTTGGAGAATGAGCAGTTCTTC
CDR3 protein: CASSFLGGPLENEQFF

D gene: TRBD1
clone size: .
J gene: TRBJ1-4
V gene: TRBV19
CDR3 length: 16
CDR3 DNA: TGTGCCAGTAGTACCGGACAGGGTGAGACTAATGAAAAACTGTTTTTT
CDR3 protein: CASSTGQGETNEKLFF

D gene: .
clone size: many
J gene: TRBJ1-5
V gene: TRBV2
CDR3 length: 12
CDR3 DNA: TGTGCCAGCACGACAGGTAGCCAGCCCCAGCATTTT
CDR3 protein: CASTTGSQPQHF

D gene: .
clone size: few
J gene: TRBJ2-7
V gene: TRBV29-1
CDR3 length: 19
CDR3 DNA: TGCAGCGTGCAAGGTCGACAGGGCGCCCTACGGGAGGAAGTCGCCGAGCAGTACTTC
CDR3 protein: CSVQGRQGALREEVAEQYF

D gene: .
clone size: .
J gene: TRBJ1-3
V gene: TRBV2
CDR3 length: 14
CDR3 DNA: TGTGCCAGCATATCGTTGAGGGGTGGAAACACCATATATTTT
CDR3 protein: CASISLRGGNTIYF

D gene: .
clone size: .
J gene: TRBJ1-1
V gene: TRBV5-1
CDR3 length: 13
CDR3 DNA: TGCGCCAGCAAATTGGCACCGAACACTGAAGCTTTCTTT
CDR3 protein: CASKLAPNTEAFF

D gene: .
clone size: .
J gene: TRBJ1-4
V gene: TRBV7-2
CDR3 length: 14
CDR3 DNA: TGTGCCAGCAGCTCCACAGGGTTCGGCGAAAAACTGTTTTTT
CDR3 protein: CASSSTGFGEKLFF

D gene: .
clone size: .
J gene: TRBJ1-1
V gene: TRBV5-1
CDR3 length: 15
CDR3 DNA: TGCGCCAGCAGCTCCGGGGAGGGGACGTTCGCTGAAGCTTTCTTT
CDR3 protein: CASSSGEGTFAEAFF

D gene: .
clone size: .
J gene: TRBJ2-5
V gene: TRBV7-3
CDR3 length: 15
CDR3 DNA: TGTGCCAGCAGCTTAACAGGGCGATGGGAAGAGACCCAGTACTTC
CDR3 protein: CASSLTGRWEETQYF

D gene: TRBD2
clone size: .
J gene: TRBJ2-5
V gene: TRBV7-2
CDR3 length: 17
CDR3 DNA: TGTGCCAGCAGCTTAGCATGGTCCGGGGGGGGCCAAGAGACCCAGTACTTC
CDR3 protein: CASSLAWSGGGQETQYF

D gene: .
clone size: .
J gene: TRBJ2-3
V gene: TRBV5-1
CDR3 length: 15
CDR3 DNA: TGCGCCAGCAGCTTCGACGGAGGGGGGACAGATACGCAGTATTTT
CDR3 protein: CASSFDGGGTDTQYF

D gene: .
clone size: .
J gene: TRBJ1-4
V gene: TRBV29-1
CDR3 length: 14
CDR3 DNA: TGCAGCGTTTCTGACCGGGACTCTAATGAAAAACTGTTTTTT
CDR3 protein: CSVSDRDSNEKLFF

D gene: TRBD1
clone size: .
J gene: TRBJ1-2
V gene: TRBV19
CDR3 length: 19
CDR3 DNA: TGTGCCAGTAGTATAATACGGACAGGGCGGAAAGGATCGCAGCGAGGCTACACCTTC
CDR3 protein: CASSIIRTGRKGSQRGYTF

D gene: .
clone size: .
J gene: TRBJ2-7
V gene: TRBV9
CDR3 length: 14
CDR3 DNA: TGTGCCAGCAGCGCGGACCTAATCCACTACGAGCAGTACTTC
CDR3 protein: CASSADLIHYEQYF

D gene: .
clone size: .
J gene: TRBJ1-4
V gene: TRBV28
CDR3 length: 16
CDR3 DNA: TGTGCCAGCAGTCCTCCTCGAGGGACCGGGACCCAAAAACTGTTTTTT
CDR3 protein: CASSPPRGTGTQKLFF

D gene: .
clone size: .
J gene: TRBJ1-1
V gene: TRBV9
CDR3 length: 14
CDR3 DNA: TGTGCCAGCAGTACCTCTCAGGGGAACACTGAAGCTTTCTTT
CDR3 protein: CASSTSQGNTEAFF

D gene: .
clone size: .
J gene: TRBJ1-2
V gene: TRBV4-1
CDR3 length: 16
CDR3 DNA: TGCGCCAGCAGCCAAGACCGGAGCCGGGACGTCTATGGCTACACCTTC
CDR3 protein: CASSQDRSRDVYGYTF

D gene: TRBD2
clone size: .
J gene: TRBJ2-2
V gene: TRBV9
CDR3 length: 18
CDR3 DNA: TGTGCCAGCAGCGTAGGGGGGACTAGCGGGTGGCGGACCGGGGAGCTGTTTTTT
CDR3 protein: CASSVGGTSGWRTGELFF

D gene: TRBD1
clone size: .
J gene: TRBJ1-5
V gene: TRBV18
CDR3 length: 14
CDR3 DNA: TGTGCCAGCTCACGACAGGGGGACAATCAGCCCCAGCATTTT
CDR3 protein: CASSRQGDNQPQHF

D gene: TRBD1
clone size: .
J gene: TRBJ1-5
V gene: TRBV19
CDR3 length: 13
CDR3 DNA: TGTGCCACTACGGGACAGTTCAATCAGCCCCAGCATTTT
CDR3 protein: CATTGQFNQPQHF

D gene: .
clone size: .
J gene: TRBJ2-2
V gene: TRBV9
CDR3 length: 15
CDR3 DNA: TGTGCCAGCAGCGTAGAAGCATCCTACACCGGGGAGCTGTTTTTT
CDR3 protein: CASSVEASYTGELFF

D gene: TRBD1
clone size: .
J gene: TRBJ1-5
V gene: TRBV19
CDR3 length: 14
CDR3 DNA: TGTGCCAGTAGTCCAGGACAGGGTTATCAGCCCCAGCATTTT
CDR3 protein: CASSPGQGYQPQHF

D gene: TRBD2
clone size: .
J gene: TRBJ2-7
V gene: TRBV28
CDR3 length: 13
CDR3 DNA: TGTGCCAGCGGCTGGGGGGGAATCGACGAGCAGTACTTC
CDR3 protein: CASGWGGIDEQYF

D gene: TRBD1
clone size: few
J gene: TRBJ1-5
V gene: TRBV29-1
CDR3 length: 13
CDR3 DNA: TGCAGCGTGTCGGGACAGGGGGCACAGCCCCAGCATTTT
CDR3 protein: CSVSGQGAQPQHF

D gene: TRBD2
clone size: .
J gene: TRBJ2-7
V gene: TRBV4-2
CDR3 length: 15
CDR3 DNA: TGTGCCAGCAGCCAAGAGGCGCTAGCGGGAGACGAGCAGTACTTC
CDR3 protein: CASSQEALAGDEQYF

D gene: .
clone size: .
J gene: TRBJ2-7
V gene: TRBV18
CDR3 length: 11
CDR3 DNA: TGTGCCAGCTCACACGGTGACGAGCAGTACTTC
CDR3 protein: CASSHGDEQYF

D gene: .
clone size: .
J gene: TRBJ1-2
V gene: TRBV6-5
CDR3 length: 12
CDR3 DNA: TGTGCCAGCAGTTCTGGACTCTATAGCTACACCTTC
CDR3 protein: CASSSGLYSYTF

D gene: TRBD1
clone size: few
J gene: TRBJ2-3
V gene: TRBV6-5
CDR3 length: 15
CDR3 DNA: TGTGCCAGCAGTTACGGGACAGGGGACACAGATACGCAGTATTTT
CDR3 protein: CASSYGTGDTDTQYF

D gene: TRBD1
clone size: .
J gene: TRBJ2-7
V gene: TRBV23-1
CDR3 length: 18
CDR3 DNA: TGCGCCAGCAGTCAGGGGACAGGGGGATATACAAGCTCCTACGAGCAGTACTTC
CDR3 protein: CASSQGTGGYTSSYEQYF

D gene: .
clone size: .
J gene: TRBJ1-2
V gene: TRBV7-9
CDR3 length: 14
CDR3 DNA: TGTGCCAGCAGCTCCGAGACAGGCGTCTATGGCTACACCTTC
CDR3 protein: CASSSETGVYGYTF

D gene: TRBD1
clone size: many
J gene: TRBJ1-2
V gene: TRBV19
CDR3 length: 14
CDR3 DNA: TGTGCCAGTACCTTAACGGGACAGATCTATGGCTACACCTTC
CDR3 protein: CASTLTGQIYGYTF

D gene: .
clone size: .
J gene: TRBJ2-4
V gene: TRBV23-1
CDR3 length: 14
CDR3 DNA: TGCGCCAGCAAACCGCGGTTGGCCAAAAACATTCAGTACTTC
CDR3 protein: CASKPRLAKNIQYF

D gene: TRBD1
clone size: many
J gene: TRBJ2-5
V gene: TRBV2
CDR3 length: 13
CDR3 DNA: TGTGCCAGCATTGGGGACAGGGGAGAGACCCAGTACTTC
CDR3 protein: CASIGDRGETQYF

D gene: .
clone size: .
J gene: TRBJ2-7
V gene: TRBV11-3
CDR3 length: 13
CDR3 DNA: TGTGCCAGCAGTGAGGGACGTTACTACGAGCAGTACTTC
CDR3 protein: CASSEGRYYEQYF

D gene: .
clone size: .
J gene: TRBJ2-5
V gene: TRBV29-1
CDR3 length: 13
CDR3 DNA: TGCAGCGTTGTCACGGGAGCGACGGAGACCCAGTACTTC
CDR3 protein: CSVVTGATETQYF

D gene: TRBD1
clone size: .
J gene: TRBJ1-2
V gene: TRBV15
CDR3 length: 15
CDR3 DNA: TGTGCCACCAGCAGAGGGGGACAGTCCCCGTATGGCTACACCTTC
CDR3 protein: CATSRGGQSPYGYTF

D gene: .
clone size: .
J gene: TRBJ1-4
V gene: TRBV2
CDR3 length: 16
CDR3 DNA: TGTGCCAGCAGCGCCCCCCGACAGTCCGGTAATGAAAAACTGTTTTTT
CDR3 protein: CASSAPRQSGNEKLFF

D gene: TRBD1
clone size: .
J gene: TRBJ2-7
V gene: TRBV6-5
CDR3 length: 13
CDR3 DNA: TGTGCCAGCAGTCGGACAGGGACCTACGAGCAGTACTTC
CDR3 protein: CASSRTGTYEQYF